This TCR beta chain stems from a study of shared clonotypes between healthy human individuals. Study as a whole: Sampling drew on donors who were a couple of women and a few men aged 18 to 49.

V shed 7 bases and J shed 9 bases, with 23 bases lying between them. From germline, CDR1 is MNHEY and CDR2 SVGAGI. The CDR3 extends over 15 amino acids. Template for every sorted-subset replicate PCR totaled about 0.2 ug DNA, tens of thousands of T cell genomes. Assay: immunoSEQ multiplex PCR; the TCRdb copy retains only in-frame clones and omits some. The sample lists a few million clones, around 94% occurring once. In its sample, this clone was seen once. The antigen is not known. General study findings and limits: In general, naive subsets displayed greater estimated richness than memory subsets did.

V usage is TRBV6-5 and J usage is TRBJ2-3; D might be TRBD2 (5 bases). This TCR was sampled from a man younger than 35 in good health. The sequencing sample was made of naive CD4+ T cells sorted from blood. The subset here: CD45RA+ positively selected. DNA of the CDR3: TGTGCCAGCACGTTGGGCCTTAAAAAATCGGGGACGCAGTATTTT. Translated, it gives CASTLGLKKSGTQYF.